Shown below are 6 T cell receptor beta chains from a single sample sequenced in a study of OX40 agonist ivuxolimab in advanced cancers. The method was the immunoSEQ multiplex PCR assay. As stored in TCRdb, this immuneACCESS dataset retains in-frame rearrangements with V and J assigned. A fraction of the clones does not appear; measured against another copy, unresolved V genes explain less than half of the discrepancy, and the remainder lacks a known reason. Counted in this sample were about 90,000 clones; more than 70% of them appeared once. Of the sample, around 0.21% is held by the ten largest clones. Specimen: CD4+ or CD8+ T cells sorted from blood, collected in a trial of the OX40 agonist ivuxolimab. The receptor set was obtained from an adult with an advanced solid tumor such as melanoma, head and neck, liver or kidney cancer.

This chain joins TRBV27 and TRBJ2-6, with TRBD1 matching 8 bases. Trimming took 5 bases from V and 0 from J; bases not matched to a gene: 15. This CDR3 has 20 residues. Germline V gene lookup returns CDR1 MNHEY and CDR2 SMNVEV (reference sequence). The CDR3 bases are TGTGCCAGCAGTACAGACGGTAGACAGGGGTCACACTCTGGGGCCAACGTCCTGACTTTC. This sequence encodes CASSTDGRQGSHSGANVLTF.

V and J are TRBV5-1 and TRBJ1-2; 9 bases fit TRBD1. Germline loops: CDR1 SGHRS, CDR2 YFSETQ. J lost 5 bases, V lost 2 bases, and 7 bases had no gene match. The length of the CDR3 is 15 residues. As DNA, the CDR3 is TGCGCCAGCAGCTTCTCCGGGACAGGGACATATGGCTACACCTTC. Protein product: CASSFSGTGTYGYTF.

The chain uses TRBV5-6 and TRBJ1-1, with no clear D. This CDR3 is built from 14 residues. Trimming cost V 0 bases and J 1 base, with 7 bases left between them. CDR1 is SGHDT and CDR2 is YYEEEE in the germline V gene. CDR3 DNA sequence: TGTGCCAGCAGCTTGGCTCCGGGGAACACTGAAGCTTTCTTT. Its protein is CASSLAPGNTEAFF.

V and J are TRBV27 and TRBJ1-6; no clear D. There are 13 residues in the CDR3. Germline CDR1 and CDR2: MNHEY and SMNVEV (reference sequence). V was pared by 5 bases and J by 6 bases, with 8 bases between. CDR3 nucleotides: TGTGCCAGCAGTGGACGGACTAATTCACCCCTCCACTTT. Encoded protein: CASSGRTNSPLHF.

The chain combines TRBV6-6 with TRBJ2-7, with D tentatively TRBD2 (6 bases). CDR1 is MNHNY, CDR2 SVGAGI, per germline (reference sequence). Between the trimmed V and J ends, which lost 5 bases and 3 bases, there was a span of 14 bases. This CDR3 has 14 amino acids. This chain's CDR3 is CASSQVEGRYEQYV. The CDR3 nucleotides are TGTGCCAGCAGTCAGGTGGAGGGGCGCTACGAGCAGTACGTC.

CDR3 residues: CASSPTGTPRNTIYF. CDR3 in DNA: TGCGCCAGCAGCCCAACAGGGACGCCGAGAAACACCATATATTTT. The genes are TRBV5-1 and TRBJ1-3, with D maybe TRBD1 (6 bases). Trimming removed 4 bases at V and 5 bases at J, with 16 bases between. The CDR3 is made up of 15 amino acids. CDR1 and CDR2 (germline): SGHRS, YFSETQ.